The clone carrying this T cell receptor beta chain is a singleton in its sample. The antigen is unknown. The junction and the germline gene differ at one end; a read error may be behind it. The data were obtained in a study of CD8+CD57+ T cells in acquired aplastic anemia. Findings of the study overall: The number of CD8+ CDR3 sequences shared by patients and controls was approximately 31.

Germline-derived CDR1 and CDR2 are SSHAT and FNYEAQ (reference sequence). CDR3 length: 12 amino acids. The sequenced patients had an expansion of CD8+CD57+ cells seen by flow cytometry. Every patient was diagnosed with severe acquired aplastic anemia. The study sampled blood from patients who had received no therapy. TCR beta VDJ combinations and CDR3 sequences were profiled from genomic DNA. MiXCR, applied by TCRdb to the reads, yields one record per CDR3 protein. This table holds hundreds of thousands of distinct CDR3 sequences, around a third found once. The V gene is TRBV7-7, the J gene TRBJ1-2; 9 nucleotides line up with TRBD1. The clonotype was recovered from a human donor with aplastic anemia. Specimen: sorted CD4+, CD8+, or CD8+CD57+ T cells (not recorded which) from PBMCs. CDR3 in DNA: TGTGCTAGCAGTTCCGGGACAGGGATCTCCACCTTC. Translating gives CASSSGTGISTF. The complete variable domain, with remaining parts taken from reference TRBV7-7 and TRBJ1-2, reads GAGVSQSPRYKVTKRGQDVTLRCDPISSHATLYWYQQALGQGPEFLTYFNYEAQPDKSGLPSDRFSAERPEGSISTLTIQRTEQRDSAMYRCASSSGTGISTFGSGTRLTVV.